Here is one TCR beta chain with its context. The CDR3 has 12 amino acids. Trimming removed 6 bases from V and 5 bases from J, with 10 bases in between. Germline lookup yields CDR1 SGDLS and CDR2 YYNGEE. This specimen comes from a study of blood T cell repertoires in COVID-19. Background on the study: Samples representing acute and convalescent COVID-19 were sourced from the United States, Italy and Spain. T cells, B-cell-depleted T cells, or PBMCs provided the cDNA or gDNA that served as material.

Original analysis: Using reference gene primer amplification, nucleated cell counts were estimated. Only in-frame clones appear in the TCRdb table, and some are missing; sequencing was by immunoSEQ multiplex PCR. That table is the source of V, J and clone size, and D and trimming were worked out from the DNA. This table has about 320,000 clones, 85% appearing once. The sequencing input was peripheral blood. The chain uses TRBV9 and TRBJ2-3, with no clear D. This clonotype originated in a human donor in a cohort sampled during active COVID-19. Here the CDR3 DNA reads TGTGCCAGCACCCCAATGAGAGATACGCAGTATTTT. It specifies CASTPMRDTQYF.